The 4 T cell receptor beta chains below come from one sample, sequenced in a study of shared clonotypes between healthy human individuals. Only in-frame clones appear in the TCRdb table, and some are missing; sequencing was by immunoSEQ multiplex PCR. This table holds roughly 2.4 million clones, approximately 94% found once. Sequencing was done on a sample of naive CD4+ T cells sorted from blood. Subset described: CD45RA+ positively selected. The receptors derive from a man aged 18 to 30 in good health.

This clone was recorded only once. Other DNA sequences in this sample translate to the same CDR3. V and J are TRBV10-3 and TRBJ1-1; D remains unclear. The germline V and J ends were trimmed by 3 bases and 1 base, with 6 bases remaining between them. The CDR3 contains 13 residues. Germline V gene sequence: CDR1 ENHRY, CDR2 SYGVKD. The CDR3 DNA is TGTGCCATCAGTGACAGAGGGAACACTGAAGCTTTCTTT. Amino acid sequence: CAISDRGNTEAFF.

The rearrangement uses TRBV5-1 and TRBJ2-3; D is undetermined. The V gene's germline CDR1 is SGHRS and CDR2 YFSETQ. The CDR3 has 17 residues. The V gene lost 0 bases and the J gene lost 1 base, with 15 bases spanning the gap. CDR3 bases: TGCGCCAGCAGCTTGGCGGATAGGACGGCCGGCACAGATACGCAGTATTTT. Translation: CASSLADRTAGTDTQYF.

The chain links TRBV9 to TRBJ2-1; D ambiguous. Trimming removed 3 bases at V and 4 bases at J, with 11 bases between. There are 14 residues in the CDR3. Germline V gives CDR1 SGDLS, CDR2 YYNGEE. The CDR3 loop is CASSASGVYNEQFF. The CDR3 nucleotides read TGTGCCAGCAGCGCCTCCGGAGTTTACAATGAGCAGTTCTTC. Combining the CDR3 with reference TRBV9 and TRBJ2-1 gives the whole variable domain DSGVTQTPKHLITATGQRVTLRCSPRSGDLSVYWYQQSLDQGLQFLIQYYNGEERAKGNILERFSAQQFPDLHSELNLSSLELGDSALYFCASSASGVYNEQFFGPGTRLTVL.

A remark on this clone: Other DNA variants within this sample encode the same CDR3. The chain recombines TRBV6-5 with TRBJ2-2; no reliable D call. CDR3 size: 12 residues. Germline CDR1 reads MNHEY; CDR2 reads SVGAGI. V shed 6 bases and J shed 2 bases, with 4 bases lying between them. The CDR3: CASRSNTGELFF. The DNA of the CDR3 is TGTGCCAGCAGGAGCAACACCGGGGAGCTGTTTTTT.